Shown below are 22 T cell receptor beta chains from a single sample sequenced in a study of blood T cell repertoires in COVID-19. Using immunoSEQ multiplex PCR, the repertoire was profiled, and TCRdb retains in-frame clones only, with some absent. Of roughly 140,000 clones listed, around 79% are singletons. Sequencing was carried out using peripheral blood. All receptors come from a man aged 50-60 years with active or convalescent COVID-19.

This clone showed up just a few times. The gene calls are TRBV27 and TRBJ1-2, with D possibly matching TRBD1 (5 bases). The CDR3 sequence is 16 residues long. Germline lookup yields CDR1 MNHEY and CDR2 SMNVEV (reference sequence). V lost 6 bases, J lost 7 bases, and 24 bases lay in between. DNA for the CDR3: TGTGCCAGCAGACCAGGTCAAATGGGGGGGGTCCCTGGCTACACCTTC. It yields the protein CASRPGQMGGVPGYTF.

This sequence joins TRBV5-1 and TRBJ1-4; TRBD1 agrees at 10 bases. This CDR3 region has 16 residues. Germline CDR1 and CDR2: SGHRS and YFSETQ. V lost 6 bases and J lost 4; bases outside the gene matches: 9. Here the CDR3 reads CASTWTGGMGNEKLFF. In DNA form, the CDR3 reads TGCGCCAGCACATGGACAGGGGGTATGGGTAATGAAAAACTGTTTTTT.

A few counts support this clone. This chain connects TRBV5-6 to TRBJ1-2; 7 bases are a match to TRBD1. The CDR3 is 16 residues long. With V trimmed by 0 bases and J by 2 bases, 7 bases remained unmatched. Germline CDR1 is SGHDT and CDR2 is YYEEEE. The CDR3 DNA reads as TGTGCCAGCAGCTTGGAGAGGGGGCAAGGGAACTATGGCTACACCTTC. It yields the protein CASSLERGQGNYGYTF.

CDR3 bases: TGTGCCACCGGACGGGGGACAGGGTCCTACAATGAGCAGTTCTTC. It codes for CATGRGTGSYNEQFF. V usage is TRBV24-1 and J usage is TRBJ2-1, with 9 bases aligning to TRBD1. After removal of 9 bases from V and 1 base from J, the junction contained 6 bases not matched to a gene. In germline, CDR1 is KGHDR, CDR2 SFDVKD. This CDR3 comprises 15 residues.

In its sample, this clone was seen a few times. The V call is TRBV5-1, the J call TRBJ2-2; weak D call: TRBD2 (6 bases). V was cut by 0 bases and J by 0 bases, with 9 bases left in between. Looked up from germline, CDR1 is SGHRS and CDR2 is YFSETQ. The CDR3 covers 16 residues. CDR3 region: CASSLAGDSNTGELFF. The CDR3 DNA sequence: TGCGCCAGCAGCTTGGCCGGGGACTCGAACACCGGGGAGCTGTTTTTT.

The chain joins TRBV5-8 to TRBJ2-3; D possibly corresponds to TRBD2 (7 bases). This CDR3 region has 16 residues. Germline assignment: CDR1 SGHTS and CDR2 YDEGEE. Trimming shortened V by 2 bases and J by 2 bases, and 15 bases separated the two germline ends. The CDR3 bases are TGTGCCAGCAGCTTTTATGGGGGGGCTGTCACAGATACGCAGTATTTT. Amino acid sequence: CASSFYGGAVTDTQYF.

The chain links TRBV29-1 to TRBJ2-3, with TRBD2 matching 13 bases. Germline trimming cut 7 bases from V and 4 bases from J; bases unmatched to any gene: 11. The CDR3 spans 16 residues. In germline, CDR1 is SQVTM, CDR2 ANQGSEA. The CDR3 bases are TGCAGCGCCGAAGGGGGACTAGCGGGGCCCCCAGATACGCAGTATTTT. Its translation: CSAEGGLAGPPDTQYF.

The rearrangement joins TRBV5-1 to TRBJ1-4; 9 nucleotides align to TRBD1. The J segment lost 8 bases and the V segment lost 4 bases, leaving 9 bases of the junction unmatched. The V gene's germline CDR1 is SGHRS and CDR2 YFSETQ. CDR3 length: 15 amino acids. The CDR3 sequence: CASSAGQGPSEKLFF. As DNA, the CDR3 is TGCGCCAGCAGCGCGGGACAGGGCCCTTCCGAAAAACTGTTTTTT.

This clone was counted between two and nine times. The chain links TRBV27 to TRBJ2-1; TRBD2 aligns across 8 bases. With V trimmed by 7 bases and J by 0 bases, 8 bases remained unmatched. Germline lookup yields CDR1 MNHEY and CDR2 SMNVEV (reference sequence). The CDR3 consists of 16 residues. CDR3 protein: CASNLLAGSSYNEQFF. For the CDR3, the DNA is TGTGCCAGCAATTTGCTAGCGGGTAGCTCCTACAATGAGCAGTTCTTC.

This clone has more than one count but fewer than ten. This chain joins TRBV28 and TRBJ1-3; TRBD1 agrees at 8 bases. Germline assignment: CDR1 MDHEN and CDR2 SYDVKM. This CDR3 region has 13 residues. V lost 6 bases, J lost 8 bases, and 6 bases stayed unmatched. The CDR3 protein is CASSSQGGYTIYF. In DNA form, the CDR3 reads TGTGCCAGCAGCTCACAGGGGGGATACACCATATATTTT.

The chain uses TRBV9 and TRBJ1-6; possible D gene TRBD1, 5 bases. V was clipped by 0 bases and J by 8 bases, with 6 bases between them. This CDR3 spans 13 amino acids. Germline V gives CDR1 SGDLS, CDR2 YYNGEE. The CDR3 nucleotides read TGTGCCAGCAGCGTAGCGGGGGATTCACCCCTCCACTTT. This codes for CASSVAGDSPLHF.

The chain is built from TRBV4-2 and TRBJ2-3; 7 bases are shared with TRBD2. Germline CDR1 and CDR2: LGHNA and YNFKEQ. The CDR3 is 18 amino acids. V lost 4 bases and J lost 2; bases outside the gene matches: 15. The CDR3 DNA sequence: TGTGCCAGCAGCCCGCAGGCACCAGCGGGATTGGCCACAGATACGCAGTATTTT. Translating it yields CASSPQAPAGLATDTQYF.

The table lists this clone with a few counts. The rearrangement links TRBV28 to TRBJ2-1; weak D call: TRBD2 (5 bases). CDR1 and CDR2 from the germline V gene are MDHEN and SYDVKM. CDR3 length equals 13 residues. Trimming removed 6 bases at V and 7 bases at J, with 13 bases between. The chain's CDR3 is CASRKLEGNEQFF. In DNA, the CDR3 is TGTGCCAGCAGAAAACTCGAGGGTAATGAGCAGTTCTTC.

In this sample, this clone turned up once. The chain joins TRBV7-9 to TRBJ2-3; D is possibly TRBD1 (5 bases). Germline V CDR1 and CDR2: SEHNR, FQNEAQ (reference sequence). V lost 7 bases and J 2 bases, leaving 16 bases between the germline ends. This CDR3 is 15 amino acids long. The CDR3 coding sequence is TGTGCCAGCACAAGAGCAGGGCACCCCACAGATACGCAGTATTTT. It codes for CASTRAGHPTDTQYF.

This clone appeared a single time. The CDR3 sequence is CASTYGGTSGEQYF. For the CDR3, the DNA is TGTGCCAGCACCTACGGGGGGACTAGTGGCGAGCAGTACTTC. The chain carries TRBV6-5 and TRBJ2-7, with 8 bases aligning to TRBD2. This CDR3 is built from 14 residues. The junction had 11 bases not matched to a gene; V was cut back by 7 bases and J by 6 bases. Germline V lookup: CDR1 MNHEY, CDR2 SVGAGI.

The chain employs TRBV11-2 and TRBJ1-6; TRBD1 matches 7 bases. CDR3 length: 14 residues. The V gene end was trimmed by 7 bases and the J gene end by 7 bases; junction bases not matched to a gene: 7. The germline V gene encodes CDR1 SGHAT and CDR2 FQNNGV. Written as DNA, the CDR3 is TGTGCCAGCACCCGGAACAGGGGCAATTCACCCCTCCACTTT. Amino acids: CASTRNRGNSPLHF.

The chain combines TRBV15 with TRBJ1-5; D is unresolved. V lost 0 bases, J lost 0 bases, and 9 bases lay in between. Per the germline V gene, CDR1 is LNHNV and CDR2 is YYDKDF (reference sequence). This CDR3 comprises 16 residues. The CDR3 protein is CATSRDPSASNQPQHF. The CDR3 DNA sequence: TGTGCCACCAGCAGAGATCCGAGTGCTAGCAATCAGCCCCAGCATTTT.

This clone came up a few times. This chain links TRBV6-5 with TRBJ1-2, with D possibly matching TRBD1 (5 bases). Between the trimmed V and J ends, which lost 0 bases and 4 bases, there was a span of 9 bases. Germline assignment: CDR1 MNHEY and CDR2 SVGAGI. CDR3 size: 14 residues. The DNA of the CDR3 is TGTGCCAGCAGTTACTCTGGGGACTCCTATGGCTACACCTTC. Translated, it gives CASSYSGDSYGYTF.

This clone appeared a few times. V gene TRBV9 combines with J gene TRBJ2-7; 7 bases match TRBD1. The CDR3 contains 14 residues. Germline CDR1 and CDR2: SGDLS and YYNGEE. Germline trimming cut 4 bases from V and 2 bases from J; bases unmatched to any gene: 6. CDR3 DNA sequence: TGTGCCAGCAGCCCCCGGCAGGGGGCCTACGAGCAGTACTTC. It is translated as CASSPRQGAYEQYF.

For the CDR3, the DNA is TGTGCCTGGAGTGGCAGACTAACCAAGCCCTACGAGCAGTACTTC. Protein: CAWSGRLTKPYEQYF. The chain couples TRBV30 to TRBJ2-7, with a tentative D call TRBD2 (5 bases). Deletions cut 1 base from V and 2 bases from J, with 15 bases between. CDR3 size: 15 residues. The germline V gene encodes CDR1 GTSNPN and CDR2 SVGIG (reference sequence).

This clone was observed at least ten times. DNA for the CDR3: TGTGCCAGCAGCTTAGCGCCTACCTCCTACGAGCAGTACTTC. Its translation: CASSLAPTSYEQYF. The genes are TRBV13 and TRBJ2-7; D not resolved. Germline V gene lookup returns CDR1 PRHDT and CDR2 FYEKMQ (reference sequence). The V end lost 1 base, the J end lost 0 bases, and 7 bases lay between the germline ends. The CDR3 sequence is 14 residues long.

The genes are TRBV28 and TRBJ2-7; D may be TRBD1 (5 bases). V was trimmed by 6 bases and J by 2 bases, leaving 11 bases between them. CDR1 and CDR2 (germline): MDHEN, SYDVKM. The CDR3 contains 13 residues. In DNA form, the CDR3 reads TGTGCCAGCAGAGCGACAGCGACCTACGAGCAGTACTTC. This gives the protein CASRATATYEQYF.